These 30 T cell receptor beta chains were sequenced from one sample in a study of shared clonotypes between healthy human individuals. The method was immunoSEQ multiplex PCR; TCRdb's version includes in-frame clones alone and lacks a portion of them. The sample shows roughly 2,500,000 clones, under 95% of them seen only once. Sequenced: naive CD4+ T cells from PBMCs. Subset: CD45RA+ positively selected. These receptors were collected from a young man in good health. Some clones in this sample may be carry-over from other donors' samples.

This chain links TRBV9 with TRBJ2-3; tentatively, D is TRBD1 (5 bases). This CDR3 has 13 amino acids. V lost 6 bases and J 6 bases, leaving 14 bases between the germline ends. Germline V gene lookup returns CDR1 SGDLS and CDR2 YYNGEE. The CDR3 loop is CASNDGWGDTQYF. CDR3 sequence (DNA): TGTGCCAGCAACGACGGATGGGGCGATACGCAGTATTTT.

The genes are TRBV28 and TRBJ2-1; D may be TRBD2 (6 bases). Germline V lookup: CDR1 MDHEN, CDR2 SYDVKM. The V gene lost 4 bases and the J gene lost 4 bases, with 17 bases spanning the gap. This CDR3 has 16 amino acids. CDR3 protein: CASSSRVAATYNEQFF. DNA of the CDR3: TGTGCCAGCAGTTCCCGGGTAGCGGCGACATACAATGAGCAGTTCTTC.

The chain couples TRBV5-4 to TRBJ1-1, with a possible D match to TRBD1 (5 bases). The V gene's germline CDR1 is SGHNT and CDR2 YYREEE (reference sequence). The CDR3 runs to 15 residues. The germline V and J ends were trimmed by 4 bases and 2 bases, with 15 bases remaining between them. The CDR3 DNA follows: TGTGCCAGCAGCCGGACGACAGCCTCAAACACTGAAGCTTTCTTT. Translated, it gives CASSRTTASNTEAFF.

The rearrangement joins TRBV2 to TRBJ2-1; 9 bases agree with TRBD2. This CDR3 has 15 amino acids. Losses at the gene ends were 4 bases for V and 2 bases for J; bases not matched to a gene: 3. The germline CDR1 and CDR2 sequences are SNHLY and FYNNEI. The CDR3 region is CASSVSGSPYNEQFF. The CDR3, as DNA: TGTGCCAGCAGTGTTAGCGGGAGTCCCTACAATGAGCAGTTCTTC.

The chain joins TRBV28 to TRBJ1-2; D possibly corresponds to TRBD1 (5 bases). The CDR3 is 14 amino acids. Germline CDR1 reads MDHEN; CDR2 reads SYDVKM. V dropped 6 bases and J dropped 2 bases, with 13 bases sitting between them. The CDR3: CASRRGGVNYGYTF. In DNA form, the CDR3 reads TGTGCCAGCAGGCGGGGGGGAGTGAACTATGGCTACACCTTC.

This clone was picked up one time. V usage is TRBV4-2 and J usage is TRBJ1-4; a possible D gene is TRBD1 (5 bases). There are 16 residues in the CDR3. Germline V lookup: CDR1 LGHNA, CDR2 YNFKEQ. Trimming took off 0 bases at V and 4 bases at J, with 12 bases between the two ends. The DNA for the CDR3 is TGTGCCAGCAGCCAAGATGAGGGGCGCAGTAATGAAAAACTGTTTTTT. Translated, it gives CASSQDEGRSNEKLFF.

The chain joins TRBV5-5 to TRBJ2-5; D possibly uses TRBD1 or TRBD2 (5 bases each). This CDR3 has 15 amino acids. V shed 4 bases and J shed 4 bases, with 17 bases lying between them. Germline loops: CDR1 SGHKS, CDR2 YYEKEE (reference sequence). As DNA, the CDR3 is TGTGCCAGCAGCCGCCCGCCCAAGAGGGGAGAGACCCAGTACTTC. Translation: CASSRPPKRGETQYF.

This clone has only one observation. The chain uses TRBV7-2 and TRBJ2-7, with 11 bases lining up with TRBD2. Trimming removed 0 bases from V and 3 bases from J; junction bases left unmatched: 4. Germline V gene lookup returns CDR1 SGHTA and CDR2 FQGNSA. The CDR3 length is 16 residues. The CDR3 region is CASSLAVLAGVYEQYF. CDR3 in DNA: TGTGCCAGCAGCTTAGCCGTACTAGCGGGAGTCTACGAGCAGTACTTC.

The chain employs TRBV6-5 and TRBJ1-1, with a possible D match to TRBD1 (5 bases). Trimming cost V 0 bases and J 3 bases, with 11 bases left between them. This CDR3 has 15 amino acids. Germline CDR1 is MNHEY and CDR2 is SVGAGI. The CDR3 DNA reads TGTGCCAGCAGTTACTCAGGGGTATCCGACACTGAAGCTTTCTTT. It codes for CASSYSGVSDTEAFF.

The chain links TRBV5-1 to TRBJ2-7; 7 bases map to TRBD2. The germline V gene encodes CDR1 SGHRS and CDR2 YFSETQ. The CDR3 consists of 13 residues. The junction had 8 bases not matched to a gene; V was cut back by 5 bases and J by 6 bases. This CDR3 is CASSVAGSPEQYF. CDR3 DNA: TGCGCCAGCAGTGTAGCGGGCTCCCCCGAGCAGTACTTC.

Points on this clone: This specimen includes other DNA sequences encoding the same CDR3. The J gene is TRBJ2-7, the V gene TRBV20-1; D unclear. Per germline, CDR1 DFQATT and CDR2 SNEGSKA (reference sequence). Trimming removed 5 bases from V and 4 bases from J, with 3 bases in between. CDR3 length: 9 amino acids. In DNA, the CDR3 is TGCAGTGCTGGATACGAGCAGTACTTC. Amino acids: CSAGYEQYF.

DNA for the CDR3: TGCGCCAGCAGCCAATATCTTTGGGGTAGCGGGAGTCCCTTACAAGAGACCCAGTACTTC. Translating it yields CASSQYLWGSGSPLQETQYF. This chain links TRBV4-3 with TRBJ2-5; 9 bases match TRBD2. V lost 2 bases and J lost 2; bases outside the gene matches: 18. The length of the CDR3 is 20 residues. The germline V gene has CDR1 LGHNA and CDR2 YSLEER.

V and J are TRBV9 and TRBJ1-4; D is uncertain. The CDR3 is made up of 13 amino acids. V lost 4 bases and J lost 4, with 8 bases in between. Germline values: CDR1 SGDLS, CDR2 YYNGEE. The CDR3 loop is CASSSSDNEKLFF. Written as DNA, the CDR3 is TGTGCCAGCAGCTCGTCGGATAATGAAAAACTGTTTTTT.

J is TRBJ2-7 and V is TRBV5-1; D is unclear. CDR1 and CDR2 from the germline V gene are SGHRS and YFSETQ. CDR3 length: 15 residues. V was pared by 0 bases and J by 0 bases, with 10 bases between. The CDR3 loop reads CASSLAMGNSYEQYF. The CDR3, as DNA: TGCGCCAGCAGCTTGGCCATGGGCAACTCCTACGAGCAGTACTTC.

V is TRBV6-1 and J is TRBJ2-1; a weak D match, TRBD2 (6 bases). V was pared by 4 bases and J by 6 bases, with 13 bases between. The CDR3 totals 14 residues. CDR1 MNHNS and CDR2 SASEGT come from the germline V gene. The CDR3 DNA reads TGTGCCAGCAGTGGCTCCGGGAGCCCCAATGAGCAGTTCTTC. Its protein product is CASSGSGSPNEQFF.

This rearrangement joins TRBV28 to TRBJ1-4, with no clear D. Germline V CDR1 and CDR2: MDHEN, SYDVKM. Trimming pared 5 bases from V and 0 bases from J, leaving 16 bases between. This CDR3 has 17 amino acids. CDR3 sequence reads: CASSPGIRYTTNEKLFF. The DNA of the CDR3 is TGTGCCAGCAGTCCCGGAATACGTTACACAACTAATGAAAAACTGTTTTTT.

The rearrangement links TRBV18 to TRBJ1-5, with no clear D. V was cut by 3 bases and J by 6 bases, with 18 bases left in between. The CDR3 has 16 amino acids. Germline V gene sequence: CDR1 KGHSH, CDR2 LQKENI. CDR3 loop: CASSPSRVRAAQPQHF. The CDR3 nucleotides read TGTGCCAGCTCACCGTCGAGGGTAAGGGCGGCTCAGCCCCAGCATTTT.

This chain joins TRBV28 and TRBJ1-1; TRBD1 might be the D (5 bases). Looked up from germline, CDR1 is MDHEN and CDR2 is SYDVKM. The length of the CDR3 is 14 residues. V was pared by 7 bases and J by 1 base, with 13 bases between. CDR3 residues: CASKEGSRNTEAFF. CDR3 coding DNA: TGTGCCAGCAAGGAGGGGTCGAGGAACACTGAAGCTTTCTTT. The whole variable domain, filled in from reference TRBV28 and TRBJ1-1, reads DVKVTQSSRYLVKRTGEKVFLECVQDMDHENMFWYRQDPGLGLRLIYFSYDVKMKEKGDIPEGYSVSREKKERFSLILESASTNQTSMYLCASKEGSRNTEAFFGQGTRLTVV.

This clone has just a few counts. One end of the junction fails to match germline, which may point to a read error. The V call is TRBV28, the J call TRBJ1-5; D not resolved. The CDR3 length is 12 residues. CDR1 is MDHEN and CDR2 is SYDVKM in the germline V gene. The CDR3 nucleotides read TGTGCCACCGGGTATAGCAATCAGCCCCTGCATTTT. This encodes CATGYSNQPLHF.

The chain has TRBV19 and TRBJ2-7, with D tentatively TRBD2 (6 bases). CDR3 length: 14 amino acids. Germline V gene lookup returns CDR1 LNHDA and CDR2 SQIVND (reference sequence). V was trimmed by 4 bases and J by 0 bases, leaving 10 bases between them. DNA of the CDR3: TGTGCCAGTAGTAACGGGGGAACCTCCTACGAGCAGTACTTC. Translating it yields CASSNGGTSYEQYF. Full variable domain (remainder filled in from reference TRBV19 and TRBJ2-7): DGGITQSPKYLFRKEGQNVTLSCEQNLNHDAMYWYRQDPGQGLRLIYYSQIVNDFQKGDIAEGYSVSREKKESFPLTVTSAQKNPTAFYLCASSNGGTSYEQYFGPGTRLTVT.

This clone was seen once. The chain uses TRBV7-2 and TRBJ2-7; TRBD1 or TRBD2 may be the D gene (5 bases each). V lost 3 bases, J lost 4 bases, and 10 bases lay in between. The CDR3 sequence is 13 residues long. Germline loops: CDR1 SGHTA, CDR2 FQGNSA. The CDR3 sequence: CASSLGPLYEQYF. CDR3 coding DNA: TGTGCCAGCAGCTTGGGACCCTTATACGAGCAGTACTTC.

The chain combines TRBV2 with TRBJ2-2, with D possibly TRBD2 on 6 matching bases. The CDR3 runs to 14 residues. Trimming shortened V by 7 bases and J by 5 bases, and 14 bases separated the two germline ends. Germline values: CDR1 SNHLY, CDR2 FYNNEI. The CDR3 bases are TGTGCCAGCATCGTGGGAGGAATTACCGGGGAGCTGTTTTTT. This codes for CASIVGGITGELFF.

The CDR3 DNA sequence: TGTGCCAGCAGTTTCGGTTCCACCCGCGAGCAGTACTTC. Its translation is CASSFGSTREQYF. This rearrangement joins TRBV27 to TRBJ2-7; D ambiguous. Germline CDR1 and CDR2: MNHEY and SMNVEV (reference sequence). V gave up 3 bases and J gave up 6 bases, with 12 bases separating them. The CDR3 is 13 residues long.

The J gene is TRBJ2-7, the V gene TRBV6-5, with D possibly being TRBD2 (6 bases). CDR1 and CDR2 (germline): MNHEY, SVGAGI. The V and J ends lost 4 bases and 3 bases respectively, with 13 bases between them. This CDR3 is 14 amino acids long. CDR3 sequence reads: CASSFTSRSYEQYF. In DNA form, the CDR3 reads TGTGCCAGCAGTTTTACTAGCAGAAGCTACGAGCAGTACTTC.

Only one count was recorded for this clone. The CDR3 reads CASSPRTSGSDEQFF. CDR3 nucleotides: TGTGCCAGCAGCCCCCGGACTAGCGGGAGCGATGAGCAGTTCTTC. The J gene is TRBJ2-1, the V gene TRBV9; 13 nucleotides agree with TRBD2. V trimming: 4 bases; J trimming: 8 bases; junction bases outside the gene matches: 6. Per the germline V gene, CDR1 is SGDLS and CDR2 is YYNGEE. There are 15 residues in the CDR3.

The DNA for the CDR3 is TGCAGTACCAATTTGGGGGGGGCAAATGGCTACACCTTC. Encoded protein: CSTNLGGANGYTF. The V call is TRBV29-1, the J call TRBJ1-2; possible D gene TRBD1, 6 bases. Germline values: CDR1 SQVTM, CDR2 ANQGSEA. The CDR3 extends over 13 amino acids.

The count of this clone is one. The chain carries TRBV5-6 and TRBJ2-7; the match to TRBD1 covers 8 bases. The CDR3 totals 14 residues. Trimming took 5 bases from V and 9 from J; bases not matched to a gene: 13. Germline values: CDR1 SGHDT, CDR2 YYEEEE. CDR3 coding DNA: TGTGCCAGCAGGCCCCAGGGGGCGGCTTTCGGGCAGTACTTC. Protein sequence: CASRPQGAAFGQYF.

The chain employs TRBV5-5 and TRBJ1-4, with 9 bases lining up with TRBD1. J lost 15 bases, V lost 0 bases, and 12 bases had no gene match. The CDR3 loop spans 15 amino acids. Per germline, CDR1 SGHKS and CDR2 YYEKEE (reference sequence). The CDR3, as DNA: TGTGCCAGCAGCTTGGGGACCGGGACAGGGCTGAGGGTGTTTTTT. Translated: CASSLGTGTGLRVFF.

The CDR3 nucleotides are TGTGCCAGCAGTGAATTAGTAGTCATTTATAGCAATCAGCCCCAGCATTTT. It is translated as CASSELVVIYSNQPQHF. The chain is built from TRBV6-1 and TRBJ1-5; no definite D call. The length of the CDR3 is 17 residues. Germline loops: CDR1 MNHNS, CDR2 SASEGT. Trimming stripped 2 bases from V and 0 bases from J, with 14 bases between.

This rearrangement joins TRBV6-5 to TRBJ2-7; 9 positions match TRBD1. CDR1 and CDR2 (germline): MNHEY, SVGAGI. With V trimmed by 2 bases and J by 8 bases, 7 bases remained unmatched. This CDR3 has 14 residues. CDR3 nucleotide sequence: TGTGCCAGCAGTTACCCGGGGACAGGGAATAAGCAGTACTTC. Amino acids: CASSYPGTGNKQYF.